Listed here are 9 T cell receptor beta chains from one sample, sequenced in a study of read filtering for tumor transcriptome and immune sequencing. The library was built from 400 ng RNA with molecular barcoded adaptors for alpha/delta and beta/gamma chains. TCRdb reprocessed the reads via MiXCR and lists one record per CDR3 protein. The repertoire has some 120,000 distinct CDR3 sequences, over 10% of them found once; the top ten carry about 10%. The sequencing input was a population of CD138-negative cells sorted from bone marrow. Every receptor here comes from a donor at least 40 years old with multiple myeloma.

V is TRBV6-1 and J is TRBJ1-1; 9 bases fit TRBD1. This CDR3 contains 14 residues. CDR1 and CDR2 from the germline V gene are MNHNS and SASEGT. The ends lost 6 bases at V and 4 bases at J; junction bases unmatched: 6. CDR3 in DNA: TGTGCCAGCAGGGGGGGACAGGGTGGCACTGAAGCTTTCTTT. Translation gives CASRGGQGGTEAFF.

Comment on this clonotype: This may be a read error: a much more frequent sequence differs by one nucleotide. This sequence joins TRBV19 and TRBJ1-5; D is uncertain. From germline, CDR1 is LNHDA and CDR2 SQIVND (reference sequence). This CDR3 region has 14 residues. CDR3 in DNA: TGTGCCAATAGTGGGGTTACCGACAAGCAGCCCCAGCATTTT. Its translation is CANSGVTDKQPQHF.

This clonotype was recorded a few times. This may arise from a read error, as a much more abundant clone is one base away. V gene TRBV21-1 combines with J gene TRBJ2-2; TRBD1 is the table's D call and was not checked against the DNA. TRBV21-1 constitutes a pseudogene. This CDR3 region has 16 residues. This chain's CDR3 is CASGETTGTGVGELFF. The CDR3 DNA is TGTGCCAGCGGCGAGACGACCGGGACAGGGGTCGGGGAGCTGTTTTTT.

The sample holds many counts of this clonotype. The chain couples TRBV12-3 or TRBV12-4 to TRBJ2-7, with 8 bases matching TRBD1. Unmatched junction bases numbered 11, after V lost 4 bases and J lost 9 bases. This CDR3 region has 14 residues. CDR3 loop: CASSSDRGPVRQYF. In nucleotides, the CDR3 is TGTGCCAGCAGTTCAGACAGGGGACCGGTGAGGCAGTACTTC.

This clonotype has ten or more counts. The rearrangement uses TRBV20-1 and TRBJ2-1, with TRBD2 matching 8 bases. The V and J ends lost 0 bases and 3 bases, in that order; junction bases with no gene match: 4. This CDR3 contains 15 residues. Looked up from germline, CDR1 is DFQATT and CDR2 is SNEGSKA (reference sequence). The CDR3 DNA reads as TGCAGTGCTAGAGATCCGAGCGGGGGCTACAATGAGCAGTTCTTC. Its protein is CSARDPSGGYNEQFF.

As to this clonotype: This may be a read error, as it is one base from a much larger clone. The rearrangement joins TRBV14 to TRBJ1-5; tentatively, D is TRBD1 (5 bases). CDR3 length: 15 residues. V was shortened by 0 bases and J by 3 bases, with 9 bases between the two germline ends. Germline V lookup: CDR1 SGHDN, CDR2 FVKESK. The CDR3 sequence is CASSQDTGDNQPQHF. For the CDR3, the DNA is TGTGCCAGCAGCCAAGATACGGGGGACAATCAGCCCCAGCATTTT.

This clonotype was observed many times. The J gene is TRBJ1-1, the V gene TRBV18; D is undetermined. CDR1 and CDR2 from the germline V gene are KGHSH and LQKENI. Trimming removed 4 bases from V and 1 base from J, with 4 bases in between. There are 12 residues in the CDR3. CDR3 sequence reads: CASSLTNTEAFF. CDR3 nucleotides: TGTGCCAGCTCACTTACGAACACTGAAGCTTTCTTT. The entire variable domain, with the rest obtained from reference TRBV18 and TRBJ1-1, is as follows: NAGVMQNPRHLVRRRGQEARLRCSPMKGHSHVYWYRQLPEEGLKFMVYLQKENIIDESGMPKERFSAEFPKEGPSILRIQQVVRGDSAAYFCASSLTNTEAFFGQGTRLTVV.

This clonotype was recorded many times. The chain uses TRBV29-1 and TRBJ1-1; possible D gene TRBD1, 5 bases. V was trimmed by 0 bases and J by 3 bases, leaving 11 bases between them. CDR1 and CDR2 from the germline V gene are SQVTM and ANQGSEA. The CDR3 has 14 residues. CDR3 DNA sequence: TGCAGCGTTGAAGAGGCAGGGTTCCACACTGAAGCTTTCTTT. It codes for CSVEEAGFHTEAFF.

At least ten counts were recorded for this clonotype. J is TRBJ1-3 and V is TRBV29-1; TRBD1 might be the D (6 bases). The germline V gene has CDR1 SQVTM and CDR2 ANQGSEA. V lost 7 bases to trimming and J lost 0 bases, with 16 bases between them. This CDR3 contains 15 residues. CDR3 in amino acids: CSALGTKGSGNTIYF. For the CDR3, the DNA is TGCAGCGCCCTAGGGACAAAGGGCTCTGGAAACACCATATATTTT.